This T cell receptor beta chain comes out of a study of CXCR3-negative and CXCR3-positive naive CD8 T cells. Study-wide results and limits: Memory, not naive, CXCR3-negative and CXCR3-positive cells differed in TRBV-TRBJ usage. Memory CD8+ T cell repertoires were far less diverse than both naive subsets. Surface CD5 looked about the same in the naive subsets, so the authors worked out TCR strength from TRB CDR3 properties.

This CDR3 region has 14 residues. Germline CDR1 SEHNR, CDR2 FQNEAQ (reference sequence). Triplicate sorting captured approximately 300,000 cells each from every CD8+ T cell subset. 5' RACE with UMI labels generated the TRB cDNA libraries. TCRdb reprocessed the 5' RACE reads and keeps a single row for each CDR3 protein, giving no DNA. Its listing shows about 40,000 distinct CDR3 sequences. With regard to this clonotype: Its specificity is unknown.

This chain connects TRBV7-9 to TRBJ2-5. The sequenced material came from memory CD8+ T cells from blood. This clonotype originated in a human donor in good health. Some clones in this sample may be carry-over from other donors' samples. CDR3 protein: CASSYTSDPETQYF.